This T cell receptor beta chain was captured by sequencing in a study of blood T cell repertoires in COVID-19. Study summary: PBMCs, B-cell-depleted T cells, or T cells were the source of the cDNA or gDNA that made up the material.

This CDR3 region has 13 residues. Germline values: CDR1 SNHLY, CDR2 FYNNEI. V was shortened by 4 bases and J by 1 base, with 4 bases between the two germline ends. Profiled with immunoSEQ multiplex PCR; TCRdb holds only in-frame clones, not every one. The sample holds fewer than 30,000 clones, roughly 90% seen once. The source material was peripheral blood. The chain recombines TRBV2 with TRBJ2-2; D gene unclear. The TCR comes from a human donor with active COVID-19. The donor label of this sample is uncertain. The CDR3, as DNA: TGTGCCAGCAGTGTACAGAACACCGGGGAGCTGTTTTTT. Residues: CASSVQNTGELFF.